This entry lists 27 T cell receptor beta chains sequenced from one sample in a study of cytomegalovirus exposure and HLA in healthy donors (dated by TCRdb to 2016 to 2017). Preparation of the library involved the immunoSEQ multiplex PCR assay. TCRdb retrieved this table from immuneACCESS and kept in-frame rearrangements only. Not all clones are present; in checked studies, unresolved V genes account for under half, and no reason is known for the remainder. For this sample the table gives about 220,000 clones, of which 80% to 90% were detected only once. The ten largest account for around 2.6% of the sample. The sequenced sample consisted of PBMCs. All receptors come from a man aged 18 to 29 in good health and CMV-seronegative.

V gene TRBV27 combines with J gene TRBJ1-5, with D uncertain. The V end lost 4 bases, the J end lost 0 bases, and 10 bases lay between the germline ends. CDR3 length: 15 residues. Germline loops: CDR1 MNHEY, CDR2 SMNVEV (reference sequence). The CDR3 DNA sequence: TGTGCCAGCAGTTCACGGGATGATAGCAATCAGCCCCAGCATTTT. Its translation: CASSSRDDSNQPQHF.

The rearrangement joins TRBV5-6 to TRBJ2-2, with 12 bases matching TRBD1. CDR3 length: 15 residues. The trim removed 3 bases at V and 4 bases at J, leaving 1 base unmatched. Germline values: CDR1 SGHDT, CDR2 YYEEEE. The CDR3 DNA reads as TGTGCCAGCAGCTGGGACAGGGGGCTCACCGGGGAGCTGTTTTTT. This translates into CASSWDRGLTGELFF.

The rearrangement joins TRBV12-5 to TRBJ1-5; 9 nucleotides align to TRBD1. The CDR3 has 18 residues. V lost 5 bases to trimming and J lost 0 bases; unmatched junction nucleotides: 11. Germline CDR1 and CDR2: LGHNT and FRNRAP. CDR3 region: CASGRARTGVYSNQPQHF. The CDR3 DNA follows: TGTGCTAGTGGTCGAGCTCGGACAGGGGTTTATAGCAATCAGCCCCAGCATTTT.

The V call is TRBV5-1, the J call TRBJ1-3; a weak D match, TRBD1 (6 bases). Germline assignment: CDR1 SGHRS and CDR2 YFSETQ. The CDR3 contains 14 residues. V lost 2 bases and J lost 0, with 6 bases in between. CDR3 in DNA: TGCGCCAGCAGCTTACAGGGCTCTGGAAACACCATATATTTT. Translated: CASSLQGSGNTIYF.

The chain has TRBV6-6 and TRBJ2-3; possibly TRBD2 for D (6 bases). The CDR3 runs to 12 residues. The germline V and J ends were trimmed by 4 bases and 7 bases, with 9 bases remaining between them. Germline CDR1 and CDR2: MNHNY and SVGAGI (reference sequence). Here the CDR3 DNA reads TGTGCCAGCAGTTCCAGGGACTATACGCAGTATTTT. It translates to CASSSRDYTQYF.

The V gene is TRBV9, the J gene TRBJ2-7, with a weak D call TRBD2 (6 bases). The germline V gene has CDR1 SGDLS and CDR2 YYNGEE. V lost 4 bases and J lost 2, with 13 bases in between. The length of the CDR3 is 14 residues. The CDR3 coding sequence is TGTGCCAGCAGCTCGGGGGAGGCGGCCTACGAGCAGTACTTC. Amino acids: CASSSGEAAYEQYF.

This clone was detected only once. The chain has TRBV18 and TRBJ2-7, with 7 bases identical to TRBD1. The CDR3 extends over 13 amino acids. Germline values: CDR1 KGHSH, CDR2 LQKENI. V lost 5 bases to trimming and J lost 3 bases; unmatched junction nucleotides: 4. This chain's CDR3 is CASSTGQSYEQYF. The CDR3 region has the DNA TGTGCCAGCTCAACGGGACAGAGCTACGAGCAGTACTTC.

This clone appeared once. The CDR3 is CASSDGSTNEQYF. CDR3 nucleotide sequence: TGTGCCAGCAGTGACGGGAGTACCAACGAGCAGTACTTC. The V and J genes are TRBV2 and TRBJ2-7, with D maybe TRBD2 (6 bases). This CDR3 contains 13 residues. Germline CDR1 SNHLY, CDR2 FYNNEI. V lost 3 bases and J 5 bases, leaving 11 bases between the germline ends.

The V gene is TRBV7-2, the J gene TRBJ1-6; 8 bases align to TRBD1. With V trimmed by 5 bases and J by 8 bases, 8 bases remained unmatched. CDR3 size: 15 residues. Germline assignment: CDR1 SGHTA and CDR2 FQGNSA. CDR3: CASSPRGQTYSPLHF. CDR3 nucleotide sequence: TGTGCCAGCAGCCCCAGGGGGCAGACGTATTCACCCCTCCACTTT. Together with reference TRBV7-2 and TRBJ1-6, the CDR3 gives the full variable domain: GAGVSQSPSNKVTEKGKDVELRCDPISGHTALYWYRQSLGQGLEFLIYFQGNSAPDKSGLPSDRFSAERTGGSVSTLTIQRTQQEDSAVYLCASSPRGQTYSPLHFGNGTRLTVT.

This chain connects TRBV7-2 to TRBJ2-3; 8 nucleotides match TRBD1. The CDR3 is 14 amino acids. Germline CDR1 SGHTA, CDR2 FQGNSA. J lost 12 bases, V lost 3 bases, and 11 bases had no gene match. The CDR3 region is CASSFRTQGAVQYF. CDR3 in DNA: TGTGCCAGCAGCTTTCGAACTCAGGGGGCCGTACAGTATTTT.

The V call is TRBV5-1, the J call TRBJ2-7; 8 nucleotides align to TRBD1. The germline CDR1 and CDR2 sequences are SGHRS and YFSETQ. V was clipped by 4 bases and J by 7 bases; unmatched bases: 13. The CDR3 runs to 15 residues. In DNA form, the CDR3 reads TGCGCCAGCAGCGAGATGACAGGGGTAGTTGGAGAGCAGTACTTC. Translation gives CASSEMTGVVGEQYF.

This rearrangement joins TRBV25-1 to TRBJ1-4; maybe TRBD1 (6 bases). V lost 5 bases and J lost 4, with 14 bases in between. Germline CDR1 and CDR2: MGHDK and SYGVNS. The CDR3 covers 15 residues. For the CDR3, the DNA is TGTGCCAGCAGTTCAAGACAGGAGTATAATGAAAAACTGTTTTTT. Protein sequence: CASSSRQEYNEKLFF.

The chain links TRBV30 to TRBJ1-1; TRBD1 matches at 10 bases. CDR3 size: 14 residues. Germline lookup yields CDR1 GTSNPN and CDR2 SVGIG (reference sequence). Trimming took 4 bases from V and 5 from J; bases not matched to a gene: 7. The chain's CDR3 is CAWMTGTGVTEAFF. DNA of the CDR3: TGTGCCTGGATGACCGGGACAGGGGTTACTGAAGCTTTCTTT.

The chain recombines TRBV7-9 with TRBJ2-1; 7 bases map to TRBD2. Germline V gives CDR1 SEHNR, CDR2 FQNEAQ (reference sequence). This CDR3 spans 14 amino acids. After removal of 3 bases from V and 5 bases from J, the junction contained 4 bases not matched to a gene. The CDR3 reads CASSLGLPNNEQFF. CDR3 nucleotides: TGTGCCAGCAGCTTGGGACTACCTAACAATGAGCAGTTCTTC.

The genes are TRBV27 and TRBJ1-2; 10 bases are a match to TRBD1. Germline CDR1 reads MNHEY; CDR2 reads SMNVEV (reference sequence). The V segment lost 2 bases and the J segment 7 bases; nucleotides outside the gene matches: 7. This CDR3 spans 15 amino acids. As DNA, the CDR3 is TGTGCCAGCAGTTTAAGGGGGGGGACAGGGGCTGGCTACACCTTC. Its translation is CASSLRGGTGAGYTF.

The rearrangement joins TRBV6-6 to TRBJ2-1; D might be TRBD1 (8 bases). The CDR3 runs 14 residues. V dropped 10 bases and J dropped 0 bases, with 13 bases sitting between them. The germline CDR1 and CDR2 sequences are MNHNY and SVGAGI (reference sequence). CDR3 DNA: TGTGCCACCAACAGGGGGGGCTCCTACAATGAGCAGTTCTTC. Translation gives CATNRGGSYNEQFF.

This clone is a singleton in its sample. The V call is TRBV7-2, the J call TRBJ1-5, with D perhaps matching TRBD1 (5 bases). The CDR3 runs to 13 residues. Trimming cost V 5 bases and J 6 bases, with 11 bases left between them. Per the germline V gene, CDR1 is SGHTA and CDR2 is FQGNSA. The CDR3 DNA is TGTGCCAGCAGCAGCCAGGGAATTCAGCCCCAGCATTTT. Protein sequence: CASSSQGIQPQHF.

The chain has TRBV27 and TRBJ2-3, with 9 nucleotides matching TRBD2. Germline CDR1 is MNHEY and CDR2 is SMNVEV (reference sequence). V lost 6 bases to trimming and J lost 6 bases; unmatched junction nucleotides: 16. The CDR3 runs to 17 residues. CDR3 nucleotide sequence: TGTGCCAGCAGCACCGGTGGGGTGCTAGCGGGATCGGATACGCAGTATTTT. Protein: CASSTGGVLAGSDTQYF.

CDR3 nucleotides: TGTGCCAGCAGCCTTACTAGTAGCTCCTACAATGAGCAGTTCTTC. This translates into CASSLTSSSYNEQFF. The chain couples TRBV14 to TRBJ2-1, with D possibly TRBD2 on 5 matching bases. Germline V gene lookup returns CDR1 SGHDN and CDR2 FVKESK. The CDR3 length is 15 residues. V was cut by 4 bases and J by 0 bases, with 10 bases left in between.

The chain carries TRBV28 and TRBJ1-4; possibly TRBD1 for D (6 bases). Germline V gives CDR1 MDHEN, CDR2 SYDVKM. The length of the CDR3 is 16 residues. Trimming took off 5 bases at V and 4 bases at J, with 17 bases between the two ends. The CDR3 reads CASSLPSGTNNEKLFF. Written as DNA, the CDR3 is TGTGCCAGCAGTCTTCCTTCCGGGACAAATAATGAAAAACTGTTTTTT.

V is TRBV25-1 and J is TRBJ2-3; TRBD2 might be the D (6 bases). Germline assignment: CDR1 MGHDK and CDR2 SYGVNS. The CDR3 runs 17 residues. V was pared by 1 base and J by 4 bases, with 18 bases between. CDR3 sequence: CASSEFRLLGRADTQYF. In DNA, the CDR3 is TGTGCCAGCAGTGAATTTCGACTCCTCGGGAGAGCAGATACGCAGTATTTT.

V is TRBV2 and J is TRBJ2-7; D remains ambiguous. The germline CDR1 and CDR2 sequences are SNHLY and FYNNEI. Trimming left V 3 bases short and J 2 bases short, with 17 bases between. There are 16 residues in the CDR3. Written as DNA, the CDR3 is TGTGCCAGCAGTGACCCTCTTGATACCTCGGCCTACGAGCAGTACTTC. Translation: CASSDPLDTSAYEQYF. The entire variable domain, with the rest obtained from reference TRBV2 and TRBJ2-7, is as follows: EPEVTQTPSHQVTQMGQEVILRCVPISNHLYFYWYRQILGQKVEFLVSFYNNEISEKSEIFDDQFSVERPDGSNFTLKIRSTKLEDSAMYFCASSDPLDTSAYEQYFGPGTRLTVT.

The V call is TRBV7-8, the J call TRBJ2-3; D possibly corresponds to TRBD2 (6 bases). The germline CDR1 and CDR2 sequences are SGHVS and FQNEAQ. The ends were cut back, 3 bases at V and 4 bases at J, with 17 bases in the middle. The CDR3 runs 16 residues. The CDR3 region is CASSFLTRGGSDTQYF. The CDR3 bases are TGTGCCAGCAGCTTCCTCACGCGGGGTGGATCAGATACGCAGTATTTT.

The V and J genes are TRBV7-6 and TRBJ2-5; 12 bases align to TRBD2. J was trimmed by 4 bases and V by 3 bases; bases with no gene match: 9. The germline gives CDR1 SGHVS, CDR2 FNYEAQ. The CDR3 spans 17 residues. Here the CDR3 reads CASSFAPSGGGGETQYF. DNA for the CDR3: TGTGCCAGCAGCTTCGCCCCTAGCGGGGGGGGAGGAGAGACCCAGTACTTC.

This clone has just a few counts. This chain joins TRBV28 and TRBJ1-5; D is unclear. The CDR3 runs 13 residues. The V gene lost 3 bases and the J gene lost 7 bases, with 10 bases spanning the gap. Germline values: CDR1 MDHEN, CDR2 SYDVKM. CDR3 amino acids: CASSFWSRQPQHF. For the CDR3, the DNA is TGTGCCAGCAGTTTCTGGTCGCGGCAGCCCCAGCATTTT.

There are a few counts of this clone. This sequence joins TRBV6-5 and TRBJ1-6, with D possibly matching TRBD1 (6 bases). CDR1 is MNHEY and CDR2 is SVGAGI in the germline V gene. Trimming took 2 bases from V and 7 from J, leaving 12 bases between them. CDR3 size: 15 residues. In nucleotides, the CDR3 is TGTGCCAGCAGTTACAGGGCAGGGGTCAATTCACCCCTCCACTTT. Residues: CASSYRAGVNSPLHF.

The gene calls are TRBV7-9 and TRBJ2-2, with 7 bases aligning to TRBD1. The junction had 5 bases not matched to a gene; V was cut back by 5 bases and J by 2 bases. Per germline, CDR1 SEHNR and CDR2 FQNEAQ (reference sequence). There are 15 residues in the CDR3. The CDR3 protein is CASSMDRLNTGELFF. The CDR3 region has the DNA TGTGCCAGCAGCATGGACAGGCTCAACACCGGGGAGCTGTTTTTT.